This passage covers 27 T cell receptor beta chains from one sample sequenced in a study of vaccination and CD4 T cells after COVID-19. Antigen specificity for these receptors is unknown. CD4+ T cells that had been cultured provided DNA sequenced with the Oncomine TCR Beta short-read assay. Using its own MiXCR run on the PCR reads, TCRdb lists one record per CDR3 protein. The table has about 10,000 distinct CDR3 sequences, 25% to 35% seen once; the top ten hold over 8%. The treatment denotes: approximately nine-day PBMC culture with coronavirus spike peptide pools or control peptides (ViraFEST assay). The source material was CD4+ T cells from blood, cultured in vitro, sampled after SARS-CoV-2 vaccination. Source of these receptors: a human donor who had recovered from COVID-19.

This clonotype has just a few counts. The chain uses TRBV19 and TRBJ2-5, with 13 positions matching TRBD2. Looked up from germline, CDR1 is LNHDA and CDR2 is SQIVND (reference sequence). This CDR3 has 17 amino acids. J was trimmed by 4 bases and V by 4 bases; bases with no gene match: 9. As DNA, the CDR3 is TGTGCCAGTAGTAGGTTCGGGACTAGCGGGAATCGAGAGACCCAGTACTTC. Translating gives CASSRFGTSGNRETQYF.

Of note for this clonotype: Because the CDR3's place on the DNA is in doubt, the DNA is left out and the CDR3 is given as listed by TCRdb. The rearrangement links TRBV6-1 to TRBJ2-1; TRBD1, the D gene given by the table, was not confirmed from the DNA. The CDR3 adds up to 23 amino acids, both ends counted. CDR1 MNHNS and CDR2 SASEGT come from the germline V gene. The CDR3 protein is CASSPGGAGANVLTFGAGSEQFF.

Details on this clonotype: At one end, the junction sequence differs from germline, possibly due to a read error. V and J are TRBV6-5 and TRBJ1-2; D possibly corresponds to TRBD1 (6 bases). The CDR3 spans 13 residues. In germline, CDR1 is MNHEY, CDR2 SVGAGI. The CDR3 DNA follows: TGTGTCAGCAGTTACGAGGGGGGAAGTGGCTACACCTTC. Translation gives CVSSYEGGSGYTF.

This chain links TRBV19 with TRBJ1-2; perhaps TRBD1 as D (5 bases). V lost 6 bases and J 4 bases, leaving 18 bases between the germline ends. The length of the CDR3 is 15 residues. CDR1 LNHDA and CDR2 SQIVND come from the germline V gene (reference sequence). The CDR3: CASSPLGQGSYGYTF. DNA of the CDR3: TGTGCCAGTAGCCCCCTGGGGCAGGGCAGCTATGGCTACACCTTC.

This chain uses TRBV5-4 with TRBJ1-5; D perhaps matches TRBD1 (5 bases). V lost 0 bases and J lost 7, with 14 bases in between. This CDR3 has 15 amino acids. The germline CDR1 and CDR2 sequences are SGHNT and YYREEE (reference sequence). The CDR3 DNA reads as TGTGCCAGCAGCTTGGAAGGGGAGAAATTACAGCCCCAGCATTTT. Encoded protein: CASSLEGEKLQPQHF.

The chain has TRBV6-1 and TRBJ2-7; TRBD1 or TRBD2 may be the D gene (5 bases each). V gave up 6 bases and J gave up 7 bases, with 22 bases separating them. Germline CDR1 MNHNS, CDR2 SASEGT. The CDR3 loop spans 15 amino acids. This chain's CDR3 is CASRNLRDGPLEQYF. In DNA, the CDR3 is TGTGCCAGCAGGAACCTCCGGGACGGCCCTTTGGAGCAGTACTTC.

The chain links TRBV28 to TRBJ1-2; D may be TRBD1 (5 bases). V gave up 1 base and J gave up 8 bases, with 8 bases separating them. The CDR3 covers 12 residues. Germline lookup yields CDR1 MDHEN and CDR2 SYDVKM. The CDR3 sequence: CASSLSGGGYTF. The CDR3 coding sequence is TGTGCCAGCAGTTTATCGGGGGGGGGCTACACCTTC.

This clonotype was seen only a few times. The CDR3 DNA sequence: TGTGCCAGCAGTTACGGTGGGGCCAGCCACTACGAGCAGTACTTC. Translating it yields CASSYGGASHYEQYF. The chain joins TRBV6-5 to TRBJ2-7, with a possible D match to TRBD1 (5 bases). Trimming took 2 bases from V and 3 from J, leaving 14 bases between them. In germline, CDR1 is MNHEY, CDR2 SVGAGI. The CDR3 sequence is 15 residues long.

This clonotype was observed a few times. The gene calls are TRBV10-3 and TRBJ1-1; maybe TRBD1 (5 bases). CDR1 ENHRY and CDR2 SYGVKD come from the germline V gene. V lost 4 bases and J lost 3, with 12 bases in between. CDR3 length: 14 amino acids. CDR3 in amino acids: CAISGWGVDTEAFF. The CDR3, as DNA: TGTGCCATCAGTGGGTGGGGGGTGGACACTGAAGCTTTCTTT.

The J gene is TRBJ2-1, the V gene TRBV2, with D perhaps being TRBD1 or TRBD2 (7 bases each). CDR1 is SNHLY and CDR2 is FYNNEI in the germline V gene. Trimming stripped 3 bases from V and 13 bases from J, with 13 bases between. The CDR3 sequence is 12 residues long. CDR3 in DNA: TGTGCCAGCAGTGACAGGGGGAGGGACCAGTTCTTC. Translation gives CASSDRGRDQFF.

This clonotype has just a few counts. The chain couples TRBV20-1 to TRBJ2-1; 9 nucleotides agree with TRBD2. The CDR3 runs to 14 residues. Germline CDR1 is DFQATT and CDR2 is SNEGSKA (reference sequence). With V trimmed by 5 bases and J by 3 bases, 5 bases remained unmatched. CDR3: CSAPTSGDYNEQFF. The CDR3 nucleotides read TGCAGTGCTCCGACTAGCGGCGACTACAATGAGCAGTTCTTC.

This clonotype was observed a handful of times. V and J are TRBV6-5 and TRBJ1-5; D not resolved. In germline, CDR1 is MNHEY, CDR2 SVGAGI. Trimming took off 0 bases at V and 9 bases at J, with 12 bases between the two ends. The CDR3 length is 14 residues. The CDR3 is CASSYSPQSSPQHF. The CDR3 nucleotides are TGTGCCAGCAGTTACTCCCCACAATCTTCGCCCCAGCATTTT.

The sample holds a few counts of this clonotype. The rearrangement joins TRBV11-2 to TRBJ1-2; D not certain. Germline lookup yields CDR1 SGHAT and CDR2 FQNNGV. This CDR3 region has 16 residues. V was pared by 2 bases and J by 7 bases, with 20 bases between. The CDR3 DNA is TGTGCCAGCAGCTTAATCTTTAACGTCGGTGGGGTTGGCTACACCTTC. Amino acids: CASSLIFNVGGVGYTF.

The chain combines TRBV2 with TRBJ1-2; D not resolved. V lost 11 bases, J lost 8 bases, and 24 bases lay in between. Germline V CDR1 and CDR2: SNHLY, FYNNEI. This CDR3 contains 14 residues. DNA for the CDR3: TGTGCCTCAACCCGGGGAGCGGCACGGGAAGGCTACACCTTC. Its translation: CASTRGAAREGYTF.

This chain joins TRBV19 and TRBJ2-3, with 10 bases that match TRBD1. The CDR3 runs 18 residues. J lost 2 bases, V lost 6 bases, and 14 bases had no gene match. Per germline, CDR1 LNHDA and CDR2 SQIVND (reference sequence). The CDR3 is CASRRQGASRLSTDTQYF. The CDR3 DNA reads as TGTGCCAGTAGGAGACAGGGGGCCTCTCGGCTCTCCACAGATACGCAGTATTTT.

The genes are TRBV6-2 or TRBV6-3 and TRBJ1-1; the D is unclear. This CDR3 region has 12 residues. The germline CDR1 and CDR2 sequences are MNHEY and SVGEGT. V dropped 4 bases and J dropped 4 bases, with 7 bases sitting between them. The CDR3 nucleotides are TGTGCCAGCAGTTTCAGGATCACTGAAGCTTTCTTT. It is translated as CASSFRITEAFF.

This clonotype has only a few counts. The V and J genes are TRBV20-1 and TRBJ2-3; 10 bases line up with TRBD2. V was clipped by 2 bases and J by 9 bases; unmatched bases: 8. The CDR3 is 14 amino acids. Germline V gives CDR1 DFQATT, CDR2 SNEGSKA (reference sequence). The CDR3 nucleotides read TGCAGTGCTAGACCGGGACTAGCGCAGAAAACGCAGTATTTT. Translating gives CSARPGLAQKTQYF.

This chain joins TRBV6-2 or TRBV6-3 and TRBJ1-1; perhaps TRBD1 as D (5 bases). From germline, CDR1 is MNHEY and CDR2 SVGEGT. Deletions cut 2 bases from V and 7 bases from J, with 17 bases between. CDR3 length: 15 residues. Here the CDR3 reads CASSYLRQYQFEAFF. CDR3 nucleotide sequence: TGTGCCAGCAGTTACCTCCGACAGTACCAATTTGAAGCTTTCTTT.

This clonotype appeared a few times. The V call is TRBV6-5, the J call TRBJ2-1; the D is unclear. CDR1 is MNHEY, CDR2 SVGAGI, per germline. V dropped 2 bases and J dropped 4 bases, with 3 bases sitting between them. The CDR3 has 12 amino acids. The CDR3 reads CASSYRYNEQFF. CDR3 coding DNA: TGTGCCAGCAGTTACCGTTACAATGAGCAGTTCTTC.

J is TRBJ2-3 and V is TRBV24-1; the D is unclear. Germline values: CDR1 KGHDR, CDR2 SFDVKD. V was clipped by 1 base and J by 2 bases, with 12 bases between them. This CDR3 is built from 16 residues. In DNA, the CDR3 is TGTGCCACCAGTGATTTTTCTCATAGGGTCACAGATACGCAGTATTTT. This sequence encodes CATSDFSHRVTDTQYF.

This chain links TRBV7-9 with TRBJ1-1; a possible D gene is TRBD1 (5 bases). V was trimmed by 1 base and J by 2 bases, leaving 11 bases between them. Germline values: CDR1 SEHNR, CDR2 FQNEAQ (reference sequence). This CDR3 comprises 15 residues. CDR3 amino acids: CASSLGGQTNTEAFF. For the CDR3, the DNA is TGTGCCAGCAGCTTAGGGGGCCAAACCAACACTGAAGCTTTCTTT. Full variable domain (rest looked up from reference TRBV7-9 and TRBJ1-1): DTGVSQNPRHKITKRGQNVTFRCDPISEHNRLYWYRQTLGQGPEFLTYFQNEAQLEKSRLLSDRFSAERPKGSFSTLEIQRTEQGDSAMYLCASSLGGQTNTEAFFGQGTRLTVV.

The chain joins TRBV15 to TRBJ2-5; 8 bases match TRBD1. Germline CDR1 reads LNHNV; CDR2 reads YYDKDF (reference sequence). J gave up 6 bases and V 4 bases, and 7 bases lay outside the gene matches. This CDR3 is built from 14 residues. CDR3 sequence: CATSIRTGWKTQYF. CDR3 nucleotide sequence: TGTGCCACCAGCATAAGGACAGGGTGGAAGACCCAGTACTTC.

This chain joins TRBV5-6 and TRBJ2-3; D is perhaps TRBD2 (5 bases). This CDR3 has 13 residues. In germline, CDR1 is SGHDT, CDR2 YYEEEE. V lost 7 bases to trimming and J lost 2 bases, with 11 bases between them. DNA of the CDR3: TGTGCCAGCGGCAGGACTTACACAGATACGCAGTATTTT. Its translation: CASGRTYTDTQYF.

V usage is TRBV5-1 and J usage is TRBJ2-1, with D perhaps matching TRBD2 (6 bases). Trimming cost V 0 bases and J 5 bases, with 12 bases left between them. CDR3 length equals 15 residues. Per germline, CDR1 SGHRS and CDR2 YFSETQ. The CDR3 coding sequence is TGCGCCAGCAGCTTGGTAACGGGAGCGGACAATGAGCAGTTCTTC. Its protein is CASSLVTGADNEQFF.

In its sample, this clonotype was seen a few times. CDR3 coding DNA: TGTGCCAGCAGGCCAGTTAACTATGGCTACACCTTC. This sequence encodes CASRPVNYGYTF. The chain recombines TRBV7-2 with TRBJ1-2; D not resolved. V lost 6 bases to trimming and J lost 1 base, with 6 bases between them. Germline CDR1 SGHTA, CDR2 FQGNSA. The CDR3 has 12 residues.

This sequence joins TRBV24-1 and TRBJ2-5, with 7 positions matching TRBD1. Trimming removed 3 bases from V and 2 bases from J; junction bases left unmatched: 2. CDR1 and CDR2 (germline): KGHDR, SFDVKD. CDR3 length: 14 residues. The CDR3 here is CATSDRDRQETQYF. CDR3 nucleotides: TGTGCCACCAGTGATCGGGACAGACAAGAGACCCAGTACTTC.

The chain employs TRBV25-1 and TRBJ1-1; weak D call: TRBD1 (5 bases). This CDR3 spans 14 amino acids. Germline CDR1 and CDR2: MGHDK and SYGVNS. V gave up 3 bases and J gave up 10 bases, with 18 bases separating them. As DNA, the CDR3 is TGTGCCAGCAGTGAGGGTAGGGGACGCCGTGGAGCTTTCTTT. Its protein is CASSEGRGRRGAFF.